Listed below are T cell receptor beta chains from one sample, sequenced in a study of OX40 agonist ivuxolimab in advanced cancers. TCRdb's table, derived via immunoSEQ multiplex PCR, lists solely in-frame clones and lacks some. Here the sample spans about 74,000 clones, around 88% being singletons. Sample: CD4+ or CD8+ T cells sorted from blood, taken in a trial of the OX40 agonist ivuxolimab. These receptors all come from an adult with an advanced solid tumor such as melanoma, head and neck, liver or kidney cancer. Each CDR3 is given with its conserved first and last residue. The order of the fields is clone size, V gene, CDR3 length, CDR3 protein. Some rows have no size entry. The others give once, few or many, or a class for an expanded clone.

>once|TRBV2|17
CASRGRGLAGAYNEQFF
>.|TRBV6-6|13
CASSLQGSYGYTF
>.|TRBV27|15
CASSYLTGLKVEQFF
>.|TRBV6-1|13
CASSADPRYEQYF
>.|TRBV19|17
CASSNRRRRGGQETQYF
>.|TRBV28|15
CASSLAGLSNQPQHF
>.|TRBV5-1|14
CASTPGQGNTEAFF
>.|TRBV9|14
CASSEAYRGGEQYF
>.|TRBV7-2|14
CASSLGVLNSPLHF
>.|TRBV19|15
CASSGQGDGTDTQYF
>.|TRBV11-3|15
CASSPPRQLTDTQYF
>few|TRBV6-5|15
CASSYSLQGAYGYTF
>.|TRBV5-5|15
CASSSRGASTGEQYF
>.|TRBV7-3|13
CASSMPGHGEAFF
>.|TRBV7-9|13
CASSGDREEKLFF
>.|TRBV7-9|14
CASSSLSSNYGYTF
>.|TRBV7-2|16
CASSLGSLDPTDTQYF
>once|TRBV7-3|13
CASSPDRGETQYF
>few|TRBV1|16
CTSSPRGTSGSHEQYF
>once|TRBV5-4|14
CASSLAGAKETQYF
>few|TRBV7-9|12
CASRGLYPEAFF
>.|TRBV11-2|15
CASSLQGGPINEQFF
>.|TRBV29-1|14
CSVEAGQYVYEQYF
>once|TRBV7-9|14
CASSSTRGQETQYF
>.|TRBV30|17
CAWSNWWGGSSYNEQFF
>.|TRBV19|16
CASSIGTAGTTGELFF
>once|TRBV19|15
CASSTLAGAYNEQFF
>.|TRBV9|16
CASSTQTGHAKNIQYF
>once|TRBV9|18
CASSVGLAGGLSTDTQYF
>.|TRBV30|11
CAFPRGTEAFF
>.|TRBV2|14
CASTGGRGPGEQFF
>.|TRBV11-3|15
CASSALQGRSGVAFF
>.|TRBV18|15
CASSPGQDPLYGYTF
>few|TRBV30|14
CAWRRQGDRYEQYF
>.|TRBV27|17
CASSPFSGGGGTDTQYF
>few|TRBV6-5|14
CASSIRGSTGELFF
>.|TRBV27|16
CASSGQGGGLTYEQYF
>once|TRBV18|15
CASSPAGTLATEAFF
>few|TRBV10-3|13
CAISERGNTEAFF
>.|TRBV19|13
CASSIEPLRGAFF
>.|TRBV6-4|15
CASSDSTGGQTEAFF
>once|TRBV25-1|15
CASSGSSGSSYEQYF
>few|TRBV18|13
CASSRGLDDEQFF
>.|TRBV6-4|9
CDRHQPQHF
>.|TRBV27|15
CASSPGDRDTGELFF
>.|TRBV7-8|15
CASSLEVRTNQPQHF
>.|TRBV7-9|14
CASSLSRQGAEAFF
>.|TRBV7-9|13
CASSLALGTEAFF
>.|TRBV11-3|15
CASSLGTGGDSPLHF
>many|TRBV29-1|14
CSVDANDGRISYTF
>.|TRBV11-2|12
CASAPGQETQYF
>.|TRBV19|14
CASSEGVDNSPLHF